This T cell receptor (beta chain) was identified during a study of blood T cell repertoires in COVID-19. TCRdb keeps only in-frame clones here, not all; method: immunoSEQ multiplex PCR. Altogether roughly 520,000 clones are present, approximately 90% being singletons, with the ten largest covering approximately 1.8%. The table lists this clone with a count of one. The sequence was collected from a woman aged 40 to 49 who had recovered from COVID-19. The sequenced material came from PBMCs or T cells enriched from blood (not recorded which).

The CDR3 DNA is TGTGCCAGCAGTTACCTCCCCACAGGCGGCAATCAGCCCCAGCATTTT. Translating it yields CASSYLPTGGNQPQHF. The chain couples TRBV6-6 to TRBJ1-5; D is possibly TRBD1 (5 bases). The CDR3 length is 16 residues. Germline V gene data show CDR1 as MNHNY and CDR2 as SVGAGI (reference sequence). V dropped 2 bases and J dropped 2 bases, with 13 bases sitting between them.